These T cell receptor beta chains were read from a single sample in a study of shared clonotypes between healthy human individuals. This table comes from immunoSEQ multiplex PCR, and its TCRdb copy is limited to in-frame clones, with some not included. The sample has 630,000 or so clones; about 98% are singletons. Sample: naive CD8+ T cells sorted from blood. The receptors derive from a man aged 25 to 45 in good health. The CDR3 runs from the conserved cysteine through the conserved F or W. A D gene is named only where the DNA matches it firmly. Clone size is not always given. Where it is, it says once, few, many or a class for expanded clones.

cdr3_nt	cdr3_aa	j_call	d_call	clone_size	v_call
TGTGCCAGCAGCCCGGGGACAGGGGTTTACTATGGCTACACCTTC	CASSPGTGVYYGYTF	TRBJ1-2	TRBD1	.	TRBV7-9
TGTGCCAGCAGTTTCGGGACAGGGGGACCCTACGAGCAGTACTTC	CASSFGTGGPYEQYF	TRBJ2-7	TRBD1	once	TRBV27
TGCGCCAGCAAGACCCTTACTCCGGGACCCTCGGACACCGGGGAGCTGTTTTTT	CASKTLTPGPSDTGELFF	TRBJ2-2	.	.	TRBV10-1
TGTGCCAGCAGCTCAGTCGGGACGACTAACTATGGCTACACCTTC	CASSSVGTTNYGYTF	TRBJ1-2	.	.	TRBV7-9
TGTGCCAGCAGTTACCGTCTAGCGGGAGGTTCCTACGAGCAGTACTTC	CASSYRLAGGSYEQYF	TRBJ2-7	TRBD2	.	TRBV6-5
TGCGCCAGCAGCGTTGTAGCGGGAGGGGTAAATGAGCAGTTCTTC	CASSVVAGGVNEQFF	TRBJ2-1	TRBD2	.	TRBV10-1
TGTGCCAGCAGCGATAGCGGGAGCTCCTACGAGCAGTACTTC	CASSDSGSSYEQYF	TRBJ2-7	TRBD2	once	TRBV11-2
TGCGCCAGCAGCTGGGCGAGGGCAGGCACCAATGAAAAACTGTTTTTT	CASSWARAGTNEKLFF	TRBJ1-4	.	once	TRBV5-1
TGCGCCAGCAGCCAAGGCATTTCGATGCGTGAGCAGTACTTC	CASSQGISMREQYF	TRBJ2-7	.	.	TRBV4-3
TGTGCCAGCAGCTTGGCCTCAGGAGGGAAAGGCCACGAGCAGTACTTC	CASSLASGGKGHEQYF	TRBJ2-7	.	once	TRBV5-5
TGCGCCAGCAGCTTGGGACAGGGAACCCCCTACGAGCAGTACTTC	CASSLGQGTPYEQYF	TRBJ2-7	TRBD1	.	TRBV5-1